Listed here are 15 T cell receptor beta chains from one sample, sequenced in a study of T cell repertoires in cytomegalovirus infection. TCRdb recomputed calls from the reads with MiXCR, one row per CDR3 protein. The sample records 500,000 to 600,000 distinct CDR3 sequences, more than 15% being singletons. The sample was CD8+ T cells from PBMCs. The receptors come from a human donor in good health (CMV status not recorded). Some clones in this sample may be carry-over from other donors' samples.

This clonotype was detected many times. The rearrangement links TRBV29-1 to TRBJ1-2; tentatively, D is TRBD1 (6 bases). CDR1 is SQVTM, CDR2 ANQGSEA, per germline. The CDR3 contains 14 residues. V was shortened by 1 base and J by 5 bases, with 14 bases between the two germline ends. DNA for the CDR3: TGCAGCGTTGAAGTTTGGGAGGGGGAATATGGCTACACCTTC. Encoded protein: CSVEVWEGEYGYTF.

This clonotype was observed many times. The chain uses TRBV12-5 and TRBJ2-1; D perhaps matches TRBD2 (6 bases). CDR1 and CDR2 (germline): LGHNT, FRNRAP. With 6 bases removed from V and 0 bases from J, the gap between germline ends came to 21 bases. The CDR3 has 18 residues. CDR3 sequence reads: CASGLQPGLLSSYNEQFF. The DNA of the CDR3 is TGTGCTAGTGGCCTTCAACCGGGACTCCTAAGCTCCTACAATGAGCAGTTCTTC.

This clonotype was recorded at least ten times. The rearrangement joins TRBV7-6 to TRBJ2-7; D is uncertain. This CDR3 is built from 13 residues. Trimming took 3 bases from V and 3 from J, leaving 9 bases between them. Per the germline V gene, CDR1 is SGHVS and CDR2 is FNYEAQ. Written as DNA, the CDR3 is TGTGCCAGCAGCTTGAAGGGCGTCTACGAGCAGTACTTC. This gives the protein CASSLKGVYEQYF.

V is TRBV20-1 and J is TRBJ2-1; 8 bases map to TRBD2. This CDR3 region has 15 residues. The germline V gene has CDR1 DFQATT and CDR2 SNEGSKA (reference sequence). The ends lost 3 bases at V and 1 base at J; junction bases unmatched: 5. CDR3 sequence: CSARPLAESYNEQFF. DNA of the CDR3: TGCAGTGCTAGGCCACTAGCGGAATCCTACAATGAGCAGTTCTTC.

V gene TRBV29-1 combines with J gene TRBJ2-7; 7 nucleotides line up with TRBD2. V shed 0 bases, J shed 1 base, and the junction held 6 bases outside the gene matches. This CDR3 contains 15 residues. CDR1 and CDR2 (germline): SQVTM, ANQGSEA. Here the CDR3 reads CSVEEGRVRSYEQYF. In nucleotides, the CDR3 is TGCAGCGTTGAAGAGGGGAGGGTAAGGTCCTACGAGCAGTACTTC.

This clonotype was counted ten times or more. The chain is built from TRBV7-9 and TRBJ2-7; 7 nucleotides match TRBD1. Germline V gene lookup returns CDR1 SEHNR and CDR2 FQNEAQ (reference sequence). V was pared by 5 bases and J by 3 bases, with 10 bases of the junction left unmatched. This CDR3 has 15 residues. The CDR3, as DNA: TGTGCCAGCAGCCCCGGAACAGGGGCCCTCTACGAGCAGTACTTC. Translating gives CASSPGTGALYEQYF. Using reference TRBV7-9 and TRBJ2-7 for the parts outside the CDR3, the full variable domain is DTGVSQNPRHKITKRGQNVTFRCDPISEHNRLYWYRQTLGQGPEFLTYFQNEAQLEKSRLLSDRFSAERPKGSFSTLEIQRTEQGDSAMYLCASSPGTGALYEQYFGPGTRLTVT.

This clonotype was recorded at least ten times. The chain is built from TRBV6-5 and TRBJ1-1; D not resolved. Trimming stripped 0 bases from V and 10 bases from J, with 18 bases between. The CDR3 is 15 amino acids. In germline, CDR1 is MNHEY, CDR2 SVGAGI. The CDR3: CASSYSKKAGVGAFF. The CDR3 DNA reads as TGTGCCAGCAGTTACTCGAAGAAAGCGGGAGTAGGAGCTTTCTTT.

The chain has TRBV27 and TRBJ2-7, with TRBD1 matching 11 bases. CDR3 length equals 15 residues. CDR1 and CDR2 from the germline V gene are MNHEY and SMNVEV (reference sequence). J was trimmed by 3 bases and V by 6 bases; bases with no gene match: 7. CDR3 protein: CASSLRGQGGYEQYF. In nucleotides, the CDR3 is TGTGCCAGCAGCCTTAGGGGACAGGGGGGCTACGAGCAGTACTTC.

CDR3 amino acids: CASRPGLAGGSYEQYF. The CDR3 nucleotides are TGTGCCAGCAGGCCCGGACTAGCGGGAGGGTCCTACGAGCAGTACTTC. The V gene is TRBV28, the J gene TRBJ2-7; TRBD2 aligns across 15 bases. The J segment lost 1 base and the V segment lost 6 bases, leaving 4 bases of the junction unmatched. Looked up from germline, CDR1 is MDHEN and CDR2 is SYDVKM. The CDR3 spans 16 residues.

This clonotype came up many times. J is TRBJ2-7 and V is TRBV11-2; D is ambiguous. The CDR3 length is 11 residues. Trimming removed 2 bases from V and 6 bases from J, with 5 bases in between. Germline V gene data show CDR1 as SGHAT and CDR2 as FQNNGV. The CDR3 loop is CASSLSSEQYF. CDR3 bases: TGTGCCAGCAGCTTAAGTAGCGAGCAGTACTTC. The full variable domain, completed using reference TRBV11-2 and TRBJ2-7, is EAGVAQSPRYKIIEKRQSVAFWCNPISGHATLYWYQQILGQGPKLLIQFQNNGVVDDSQLPKDRFSAERLKGVDSTLKIQPAKLEDSAVYLCASSLSSEQYFGPGTRLTVT.

The J gene is TRBJ1-2, the V gene TRBV3-1, with 9 bases fitting TRBD1. This CDR3 has 14 residues. CDR1 is LGHDT and CDR2 is YNNKEL in the germline V gene (reference sequence). With 3 bases clipped from V and 3 bases from J, the junction kept 2 bases outside the gene matches. The CDR3: CASSHRTGDYGYTF. CDR3 nucleotides: TGTGCCAGCAGCCACCGGACAGGGGACTATGGCTACACCTTC.

The V gene is TRBV29-1, the J gene TRBJ2-7; D is possibly TRBD1 (5 bases). This CDR3 is built from 13 residues. Per germline, CDR1 SQVTM and CDR2 ANQGSEA. Trimming removed 1 base from V and 4 bases from J, with 11 bases in between. CDR3 DNA sequence: TGCAGCGTTGAAGGACAGAATAAGTACGAGCAGTACTTC. This translates into CSVEGQNKYEQYF.

The genes are TRBV15 and TRBJ2-1; no clear D gene. The V gene's germline CDR1 is LNHNV and CDR2 YYDKDF (reference sequence). V lost 5 bases and J lost 8, with 10 bases in between. The CDR3 totals 12 residues. In nucleotides, the CDR3 is TGTGCCACCAGCGCGCGTACCGATGAGCAGTTCTTC. Amino acids: CATSARTDEQFF.

This chain joins TRBV2 and TRBJ1-2; 7 nucleotides align to TRBD1. The CDR3 sequence is 17 residues long. Germline lookup yields CDR1 SNHLY and CDR2 FYNNEI. J lost 6 bases, V lost 3 bases, and 16 bases had no gene match. The CDR3 nucleotides are TGTGCCAGCAGTGATCCCCGGGCGGCGACAGGGAGTGATGGCTACACCTTC. Protein sequence: CASSDPRAATGSDGYTF.

CDR3 coding DNA: TGTGCCAGCAGCTTAGGAGGGGTAGGGAGCCACCGTACAGCTTTCTTT. It translates to CASSLGGVGSHRTAFF. The chain employs TRBV11-2 and TRBJ1-1, with D maybe TRBD1 (5 bases). Germline lookup yields CDR1 SGHAT and CDR2 FQNNGV. The CDR3 has 16 amino acids. The V end lost 1 base, the J end lost 10 bases, and 22 bases lay between the germline ends.